This passage covers 25 T cell receptor beta chains from one sample sequenced in a study of control samples from healthy donors and cancer patients. Some clones are missing from TCRdb's copy, which holds only in-frame ones; the method was immunoSEQ multiplex PCR. The table shows about 170,000 clones, with around 88% occurring only once. Source material: blood. The receptor source for this set is a woman in her 30s in good health.

The chain has TRBV12-3 or TRBV12-4 and TRBJ1-5; no definite D call. The CDR3 runs to 12 residues. V was trimmed by 4 bases and J by 5 bases, leaving 6 bases between them. The DNA for the CDR3 is TGTGCCAGCAGTTATAATTATCAGCCCCAGCATTTT. It codes for CASSYNYQPQHF.

V and J are TRBV9 and TRBJ2-1; D gene uncertain. The germline V gene has CDR1 SGDLS and CDR2 YYNGEE. V lost 0 bases to trimming and J lost 0 bases, with 7 bases between them. This CDR3 contains 15 residues. The CDR3 sequence: CASSVGASSYNEQFF. CDR3 coding DNA: TGTGCCAGCAGCGTAGGAGCGAGCTCCTACAATGAGCAGTTCTTC.

The chain joins TRBV9 to TRBJ1-4; possibly TRBD1 for D (5 bases). The CDR3 has 14 residues. The germline V gene encodes CDR1 SGDLS and CDR2 YYNGEE. Trimming pared 3 bases from V and 6 bases from J, leaving 12 bases between. The CDR3 reads CASSAHGTDEKLFF. Written as DNA, the CDR3 is TGTGCCAGCAGCGCGCACGGGACGGATGAAAAACTGTTTTTT.

The V call is TRBV28, the J call TRBJ2-7; TRBD2 matches at 14 bases. This CDR3 comprises 15 residues. The junction had 5 bases not matched to a gene; V was cut back by 6 bases and J by 4 bases. CDR1 MDHEN and CDR2 SYDVKM come from the germline V gene. The CDR3 sequence is CASRRGLAGVYEQYF. The CDR3 DNA reads as TGTGCCAGCAGGCGGGGACTAGCGGGAGTATACGAGCAGTACTTC.

The chain is built from TRBV18 and TRBJ1-2; no clear D. This CDR3 spans 14 amino acids. Deletions cut 2 bases from V and 6 bases from J, with 13 bases between. In germline, CDR1 is KGHSH, CDR2 LQKENI. The chain's CDR3 is CASSPNAGSDGYTF. The CDR3 nucleotides are TGTGCCAGCTCACCAAATGCAGGATCGGATGGCTACACCTTC.

The V and J genes are TRBV5-1 and TRBJ1-5; tentatively, D is TRBD1 (5 bases). The germline CDR1 and CDR2 sequences are SGHRS and YFSETQ. The CDR3 extends over 14 amino acids. V was trimmed by 5 bases and J by 4 bases, leaving 13 bases between them. CDR3 in amino acids: CASRGQGANQPQHF. Written as DNA, the CDR3 is TGCGCCAGCAGGGGGCAGGGTGCAAATCAGCCCCAGCATTTT. Drawing the rest from reference TRBV5-1 and TRBJ1-5, the complete variable domain is KAGVTQTPRYLIKTRGQQVTLSCSPISGHRSVSWYQQTPGQGLQFLFEYFSETQRNKGNFPGRFSGRQFSNSRSEMNVSTLELGDSALYLCASRGQGANQPQHFGDGTRLSIL.

V is TRBV5-4 and J is TRBJ2-1; possibly TRBD2 for D (6 bases). Germline V gene lookup returns CDR1 SGHNT and CDR2 YYREEE (reference sequence). V was pared by 4 bases and J by 9 bases, with 17 bases between. CDR3 length: 14 amino acids. For the CDR3, the DNA is TGTGCCAGCAGCGGCGGGACTCCGAGTGGTGAGCAGTTCTTC. It translates to CASSGGTPSGEQFF.

This chain uses TRBV6-5 with TRBJ2-2; 7 bases are a match to TRBD1. Germline values: CDR1 MNHEY, CDR2 SVGAGI. This CDR3 is 15 amino acids long. V shed 5 bases, J shed 2 bases, and the junction held 5 bases outside the gene matches. This CDR3 reads CASSRDSINTGELFF. The CDR3 nucleotides read TGTGCCAGCAGTAGGGACAGTATTAACACCGGGGAGCTGTTTTTT.

The V gene is TRBV29-1, the J gene TRBJ1-1; the D is unclear. Trimming cost V 4 bases and J 2 bases, with 14 bases left between them. This CDR3 spans 14 amino acids. The germline CDR1 and CDR2 sequences are SQVTM and ANQGSEA. DNA of the CDR3: TGCAGCGTTGCGAGGGCAGGCACAAACACTGAAGCTTTCTTT. Encoded protein: CSVARAGTNTEAFF. The full variable domain, completed using reference TRBV29-1 and TRBJ1-1, is SAVISQKPSRDICQRGTSLTIQCQVDSQVTMMFWYRQQPGQSLTLIATANQGSEATYESGFVIDKFPISRPNLTFSTLTVSNMSPEDSSIYLCSVARAGTNTEAFFGQGTRLTVV.

As DNA, the CDR3 is TGTGCCAGCAGCGCCACGACAGGGGAAGCTTTCTTT. This gives the protein CASSATTGEAFF. The chain links TRBV5-6 to TRBJ1-1; 7 bases are shared with TRBD1. With V trimmed by 4 bases and J by 8 bases, 5 bases remained unmatched. CDR1 and CDR2 from the germline V gene are SGHDT and YYEEEE. The CDR3 spans 12 residues.

The V gene is TRBV19, the J gene TRBJ2-5; 7 bases fit TRBD2. After removal of 0 bases from V and 4 bases from J, the junction contained 11 bases not matched to a gene. Germline assignment: CDR1 LNHDA and CDR2 SQIVND (reference sequence). The CDR3 loop spans 17 amino acids. As DNA, the CDR3 is TGTGCCAGTAGTATAGATCATACCTATTCGGGGGGAGAGACCCAGTACTTC. Its translation is CASSIDHTYSGGETQYF.

A remark on this clone: Within the sample, other DNA sequences also encode this same CDR3. The chain combines TRBV11-2 with TRBJ1-6; no reliable D call. The germline CDR1 and CDR2 sequences are SGHAT and FQNNGV. The CDR3 is 12 residues long. Trimming pared 4 bases from V and 9 bases from J, leaving 7 bases between. The CDR3 here is CASSSPGSPLHF. DNA of the CDR3: TGTGCCAGCAGCTCCCCTGGTTCACCCCTCCACTTT.

The CDR3 coding sequence is TGTGCCAGCAGACCGGGACAGGCTTACGAGCAGTACTTC. This codes for CASRPGQAYEQYF. V usage is TRBV6-5 and J usage is TRBJ2-7, with 8 bases lining up with TRBD1. The CDR3 consists of 13 residues. Germline V lookup: CDR1 MNHEY, CDR2 SVGAGI. V trimming: 6 bases; J trimming: 4 bases; junction bases outside the gene matches: 5.

In its sample, this clone was seen a few times. The chain employs TRBV4-1 and TRBJ2-5; the D gene is possibly TRBD2 (6 bases). V dropped 4 bases and J dropped 5 bases, with 14 bases sitting between them. In germline, CDR1 is MGHRA, CDR2 YSYEKL. The CDR3 totals 14 residues. As DNA, the CDR3 is TGCGCCAGCAGCCCCGGGACTTTTGGGGAGACCCAGTACTTC. Its translation is CASSPGTFGETQYF.

The genes are TRBV10-3 and TRBJ1-6; D possibly corresponds to TRBD1 (5 bases). Germline assignment: CDR1 ENHRY and CDR2 SYGVKD. V dropped 10 bases and J dropped 5 bases, with 12 bases sitting between them. CDR3 length equals 13 residues. The CDR3 reads CATTGQDNSPLHF. The CDR3, as DNA: TGTGCCACCACGGGGCAGGATAATTCACCCCTCCACTTT.

V usage is TRBV19 and J usage is TRBJ1-2, with unresolved D. Germline-derived CDR1 and CDR2 are LNHDA and SQIVND (reference sequence). The CDR3 covers 13 residues. V was shortened by 3 bases and J by 2 bases, with 7 bases between the two germline ends. CDR3 sequence reads: CASSIWENYGYTF. In DNA form, the CDR3 reads TGTGCCAGTAGTATTTGGGAGAACTATGGCTACACCTTC.

The gene calls are TRBV19 and TRBJ2-4, with D possibly being TRBD1 or TRBD2 (5 bases each). Germline V CDR1 and CDR2: LNHDA, SQIVND (reference sequence). This CDR3 is 13 amino acids long. Deletions cut 0 bases from V and 9 bases from J, with 9 bases between. The CDR3 DNA is TGTGCCAGTAGTATAGAACTAGACAGCATTCAGTACTTC. Translating it yields CASSIELDSIQYF. Based on the CDR3 plus reference TRBV19 and TRBJ2-4, the full variable domain is DGGITQSPKYLFRKEGQNVTLSCEQNLNHDAMYWYRQDPGQGLRLIYYSQIVNDFQKGDIAEGYSVSREKKESFPLTVTSAQKNPTAFYLCASSIELDSIQYFGAGTRLSVL.

The gene calls are TRBV5-1 and TRBJ2-1, with 8 bases identical to TRBD1. The CDR3 spans 14 residues. The trim removed 0 bases at V and 8 bases at J, leaving 4 bases unmatched. The germline gives CDR1 SGHRS, CDR2 YFSETQ. This chain's CDR3 is CASSLATDRDEQFF. The CDR3, as DNA: TGCGCCAGCAGCTTGGCCACGGACAGGGATGAGCAGTTCTTC.

V usage is TRBV5-4 and J usage is TRBJ2-5; D is perhaps TRBD2 (6 bases). Germline V gives CDR1 SGHNT, CDR2 YYREEE (reference sequence). This CDR3 contains 14 residues. Trimming pared 5 bases from V and 3 bases from J, leaving 14 bases between. The CDR3 sequence: CASSPVGGKETQYF. The CDR3 bases are TGTGCCAGCAGTCCGGTGGGGGGTAAAGAGACCCAGTACTTC.

The chain joins TRBV6-5 to TRBJ2-7; D possibly uses TRBD1 or TRBD2 (7 bases each). CDR3 length: 14 amino acids. V lost 6 bases and J lost 4, with 16 bases in between. Per the germline V gene, CDR1 is MNHEY and CDR2 is SVGAGI. In DNA, the CDR3 is TGTGCCAGCAGCCCCGACAGGGAGGGATACGAGCAGTACTTC. Translation gives CASSPDREGYEQYF.

This clone was found once. This CDR3 reads CASSPGRGNQPQHF. The CDR3 nucleotides read TGTGCCAGCAGCCCAGGGAGGGGAAATCAGCCCCAGCATTTT. The rearrangement joins TRBV7-9 to TRBJ1-5, with D possibly being TRBD1 (5 bases). The V and J ends lost 5 bases and 4 bases respectively, with 12 bases between them. Germline lookup yields CDR1 SEHNR and CDR2 FQNEAQ (reference sequence). The CDR3 extends over 14 amino acids.

J is TRBJ2-7 and V is TRBV29-1; D gene uncertain. The CDR3 is made up of 10 amino acids. Germline CDR1 reads SQVTM; CDR2 reads ANQGSEA. V lost 6 bases to trimming and J lost 6 bases, with 9 bases between them. The CDR3 DNA is TGCAGCGTCTTAGGTTCCGAGCAGTACTTC. This codes for CSVLGSEQYF.

This chain links TRBV6-4 with TRBJ2-7; D not resolved. Germline CDR1 MRHNA, CDR2 SNTAGT. Between the trimmed V and J ends, which lost 2 bases and 6 bases, there was a span of 20 bases. This CDR3 has 16 amino acids. CDR3 region: CASSDIKSRVGSEQYV. As DNA, the CDR3 is TGTGCCAGCAGTGACATCAAATCAAGGGTAGGATCCGAGCAGTACGTC.

The chain joins TRBV11-2 to TRBJ2-1; tentatively, D is TRBD2 (6 bases). CDR3 length equals 16 residues. The germline gives CDR1 SGHAT, CDR2 FQNNGV. Trimming pared 2 bases from V and 0 bases from J, leaving 11 bases between. The CDR3 is CASSLSHGSSYNEQFF. DNA of the CDR3: TGTGCCAGCAGCTTATCCCACGGGAGCTCCTACAATGAGCAGTTCTTC.

This chain uses TRBV12-3 or TRBV12-4 with TRBJ1-1; D remains ambiguous. There are 13 residues in the CDR3. V was pared by 1 base and J by 8 bases, with 11 bases between. The CDR3: CASSLGPRIEAFF. The CDR3 DNA sequence: TGTGCCAGCAGTTTAGGGCCGAGAATAGAAGCTTTCTTT.